This T cell receptor beta chain derives from a study of somatic mutations in cytotoxic T cells in rheumatoid arthritis. Sequencing was performed with immunoSEQ multiplex PCR; in TCRdb, only in-frame clones are kept and a portion is missing. The sample contains 9,500 to 13,000 clones, about 82% of which appear only once. Magnetic beads with positive selection isolated CD4+ and CD8+ fractions, whose purity was verified by flow cytometry. This receptor was obtained from an adult with rheumatoid arthritis. The sequenced sample was CD8+ T cells sorted from blood.

The chain's CDR3 is CASSPIYTGELFF. For the CDR3, the DNA is TGTGCCAGCAGCCCCATCTACACCGGGGAGCTGTTTTTT. The V and J genes are TRBV7-2 and TRBJ2-2; D remains unclear. From germline, CDR1 is SGHTA and CDR2 FQGNSA. This CDR3 spans 13 amino acids. The ends were cut back, 5 bases at V and 3 bases at J, with 7 bases in the middle.